The sequence of this TCR beta chain was determined in a study of blood T cell repertoires in COVID-19. Across the study: Samples of COVID-19 (acute and convalescent) were obtained from the United States, Italy and Spain. T cells, B-cell-depleted T cells, or PBMCs provided the cDNA or gDNA that served as material.

Using immunoSEQ multiplex PCR, the repertoire was profiled, and TCRdb retains in-frame clones only, with some absent. The sample yields tens of thousands of clones, 70% to 90% seen once. This receptor was identified in a woman aged 70-85 years with acute or convalescent COVID-19. Specimen: peripheral blood.

CDR3 region: CASSQDWSSYNEQFF. CDR3 sequence (DNA): TGCGCCAGCAGCCAAGACTGGAGCTCCTACAATGAGCAGTTCTTC. J is TRBJ2-1 and V is TRBV4-1, with D unclear. The germline gives CDR1 MGHRA, CDR2 YSYEKL. Between the trimmed V and J ends, which lost 0 bases and 0 bases, there was a span of 6 bases. The CDR3 sequence is 15 residues long.